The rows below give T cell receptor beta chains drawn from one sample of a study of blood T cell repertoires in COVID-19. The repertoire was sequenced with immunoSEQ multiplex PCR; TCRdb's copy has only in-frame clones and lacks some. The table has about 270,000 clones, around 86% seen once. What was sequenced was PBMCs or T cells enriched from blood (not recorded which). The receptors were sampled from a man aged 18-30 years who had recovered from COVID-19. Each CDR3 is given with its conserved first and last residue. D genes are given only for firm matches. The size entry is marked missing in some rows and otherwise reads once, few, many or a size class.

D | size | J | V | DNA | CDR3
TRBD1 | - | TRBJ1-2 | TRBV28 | TGTGCCAGCAGTTTATCGGGACAGTCACCCCGGCTAGGCTACACCTTC | CASSLSGQSPRLGYTF
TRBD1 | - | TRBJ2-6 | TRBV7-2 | TGTGCCAGCAGCGGAAGACAGGGCGCTGGGGCCAACGTCCTGACTTTC | CASSGRQGAGANVLTF
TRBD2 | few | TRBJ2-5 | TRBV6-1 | TGTGCCAGCAGTGAATTGGTGCAGACCGGGACTAGACAGTACTTC | CASSELVQTGTRQYF
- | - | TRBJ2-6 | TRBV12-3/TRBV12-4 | TGTGCCAGCAGTGAACAACAGGTCCCCGTCCTGACTTTC | CASSEQQVPVLTF
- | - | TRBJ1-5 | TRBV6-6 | TGTGCCAGCGGCCCCAGCGGTCAGCCCCAGCATTTT | CASGPSGQPQHF
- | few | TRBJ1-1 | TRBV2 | TGTGCCAGTCTTAATCCAATTCGGACAGCTGAAGCTTTCTTT | CASLNPIRTAEAFF
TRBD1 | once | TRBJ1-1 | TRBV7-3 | TGTGCCAGCAGCAGACAGGGGGCGAAGATGAACACTGAAGCTTTCTTT | CASSRQGAKMNTEAFF
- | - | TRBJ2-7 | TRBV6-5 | TGTGCCAGCAGTTTCAACGACATGCTTGACGAGCAGTACTTC | CASSFNDMLDEQYF
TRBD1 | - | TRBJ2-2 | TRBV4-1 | TGCGCCAGCGGGACAGGGGGGGACACCGGGGAGCTGTTTTTT | CASGTGGDTGELFF
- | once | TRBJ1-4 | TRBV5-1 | TGCGCCAGCAGCTTGGACAGCTCAACTAATGAAAAACTGTTTTTT | CASSLDSSTNEKLFF
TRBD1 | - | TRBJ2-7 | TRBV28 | TGTGCCAGCAGCACTTTGGAGACAGGGATCTACGAGCAGTACTTC | CASSTLETGIYEQYF
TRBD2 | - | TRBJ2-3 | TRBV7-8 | TGTGCCAGCAGCTCCTCCCCGAGCGGGGCGAGCACAGATACGCAGTATTTT | CASSSSPSGASTDTQYF
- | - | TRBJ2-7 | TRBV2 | TGTGCCAGCAAGTCAGGGCCCTACGAGCAGTACTTC | CASKSGPYEQYF